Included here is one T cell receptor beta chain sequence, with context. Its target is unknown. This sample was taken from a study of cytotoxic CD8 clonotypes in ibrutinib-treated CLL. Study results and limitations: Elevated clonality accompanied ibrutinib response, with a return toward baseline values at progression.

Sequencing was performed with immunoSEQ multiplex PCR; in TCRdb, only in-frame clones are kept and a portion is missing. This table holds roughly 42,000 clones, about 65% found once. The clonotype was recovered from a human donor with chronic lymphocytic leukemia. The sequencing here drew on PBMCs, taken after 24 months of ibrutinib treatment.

CDR3 sequence reads: CASSPLATQYF. The CDR3 coding sequence is TGTGCCAGCAGCCCGCTCGCGACCCAGTACTTC. The J gene is TRBJ2-5, the V gene TRBV7-9; D is unresolved. Germline CDR1 and CDR2: SEHNR and FQNEAQ (reference sequence). The CDR3 is 11 residues long. Trimming removed 5 bases at V and 7 bases at J, with 8 bases between.